Reported below is one TCR beta chain. Its matching antigen is unknown. Distinct nucleotide sequences in the sample also encode this CDR3. This entry is derived from a study of CD8+ T cells in alopecia areata. Study in general: Oral tofacitinib (5 to 10 mg twice daily) was administered to treated patients.

Following RNA extraction, reverse transcription yielded cDNA that acted as the sequencing template. This table comes from immunoSEQ multiplex PCR, and its TCRdb copy is limited to in-frame clones, with some not included. This table holds roughly 130,000 clones, around 60% found once. General study points: Scalp lesions, especially in alopecia totalis/universalis, had higher clonality than normal scalp.

It was from alopecia areata patients that lesional scalp punch biopsies and peripheral blood were collected. The researchers isolated CD4+ and CD8+ T cells from PBMCs by sorting. V shed 1 base and J shed 3 bases, with 7 bases lying between them. CDR1 and CDR2 from the germline V gene are SEHNR and FQNEAQ (reference sequence). There are 14 residues in the CDR3. This receptor was taken from a human donor with alopecia areata. The gene calls are TRBV7-9 and TRBJ2-1; D is undetermined. The sample was CD4+ T cells sorted from blood, taken at week 0. The CDR3 bases are TGTGCCAGCAGCTTAGTTGGCGACTACAATGAGCAGTTCTTC. This translates into CASSLVGDYNEQFF. Looking up the rest from reference TRBV7-9 and TRBJ2-1 gives the full variable domain: DTGVSQNPRHKITKRGQNVTFRCDPISEHNRLYWYRQTLGQGPEFLTYFQNEAQLEKSRLLSDRFSAERPKGSFSTLEIQRTEQGDSAMYLCASSLVGDYNEQFFGPGTRLTVL.